Below, 18 T cell receptor beta chains from the same sample are listed, as sequenced in a study of blood T cell repertoires in COVID-19. Profiling relied on immunoSEQ multiplex PCR, and the TCRdb table lists in-frame clones only, not all of them. The sample contains about 120,000 clones, approximately 80% of which appear only once. Material: peripheral blood. These receptors were collected from a man aged 70 or older with acute or convalescent COVID-19.

The V call is TRBV28, the J call TRBJ1-1; D might be TRBD1 (5 bases). The V gene lost 6 bases and the J gene lost 6 bases, with 11 bases spanning the gap. Looked up from germline, CDR1 is MDHEN and CDR2 is SYDVKM. This CDR3 comprises 12 residues. Here the CDR3 reads CASRTGHSEAFF. The DNA for the CDR3 is TGTGCCAGCAGAACCGGACACTCTGAAGCTTTCTTT.

The chain is built from TRBV28 and TRBJ1-2, with D perhaps matching TRBD1 (6 bases). The CDR3 totals 12 residues. Germline loops: CDR1 MDHEN, CDR2 SYDVKM. V lost 7 bases, J lost 8 bases, and 14 bases lay in between. CDR3 protein: CASNRVAAGYTF. DNA of the CDR3: TGTGCCAGCAACAGGGTGGCTGCAGGCTACACCTTC.

The V and J genes are TRBV3-1 (or the pseudogene TRBV3-2) and TRBJ2-2; TRBD1 is a possible D gene (5 bases). CDR1 is LGHDT, CDR2 YNNKEL, per germline (reference sequence). This CDR3 is built from 15 residues. Trimming shortened V by 2 bases and J by 6 bases, and 13 bases separated the two germline ends. The DNA for the CDR3 is TGTGCCAGCAGCCAATTAACAGGCTTCCCCGGGGAGCTGTTTTTT. The encoded protein is CASSQLTGFPGELFF.

This chain uses TRBV5-1 with TRBJ1-1, with TRBD1 as a possible D gene (6 bases). Germline lookup yields CDR1 SGHRS and CDR2 YFSETQ. The CDR3 contains 14 residues. The V end lost 0 bases, the J end lost 8 bases, and 14 bases lay between the germline ends. CDR3 sequence (DNA): TGCGCCAGCAGCTTGGACAGGGACCGAGCCGAAGCTTTCTTT. Its protein is CASSLDRDRAEAFF.

The chain links TRBV30 to TRBJ1-4, with D hard to call. V gave up 2 bases and J gave up 5 bases, with 15 bases separating them. Germline loops: CDR1 GTSNPN, CDR2 SVGIG (reference sequence). The CDR3 sequence is 15 residues long. The CDR3 reads CAWSPRGQLNEKLFF. DNA of the CDR3: TGTGCCTGGAGTCCTCGTGGTCAGTTAAATGAAAAACTGTTTTTT.

The V call is TRBV7-2, the J call TRBJ1-5; D is perhaps TRBD1 (5 bases). The V end lost 4 bases, the J end lost 2 bases, and 18 bases lay between the germline ends. The CDR3 has 17 amino acids. Germline values: CDR1 SGHTA, CDR2 FQGNSA. The CDR3 spells CASSSRQSRTGNQPQHF. CDR3 nucleotides: TGTGCCAGCAGCTCGAGACAGAGCCGAACGGGCAATCAGCCCCAGCATTTT.

This chain connects TRBV4-2 to TRBJ1-1; tentative D call: TRBD1 (5 bases). The germline CDR1 and CDR2 sequences are LGHNA and YNFKEQ. Between the trimmed V and J ends, which lost 3 bases and 5 bases, there was a span of 13 bases. The CDR3 loop spans 14 amino acids. CDR3 DNA sequence: TGTGCCAGCAGCCAGCAGGGTGGTGGGACTGAAGCTTTCTTT. Its protein product is CASSQQGGGTEAFF.

The chain couples TRBV2 to TRBJ2-3; D uncertain. Germline values: CDR1 SNHLY, CDR2 FYNNEI. Trimming left V 1 base short and J 4 bases short, with 6 bases between. This CDR3 comprises 13 residues. The CDR3 nucleotides are TGTGCCAGCAGTGAAGTTCTCCCAGATACGCAGTATTTT. Translating gives CASSEVLPDTQYF.

The chain joins TRBV7-8 to TRBJ2-7; 7 positions agree with TRBD1. This CDR3 is built from 17 residues. V gave up 5 bases and J gave up 2 bases; unmatched junction bases: 15. The germline V gene has CDR1 SGHVS and CDR2 FQNEAQ. The CDR3 DNA sequence: TGTGCCAGCAGCCCAACTAGGACAGGCCTCGCTACCTACGAGCAGTACTTC. Protein product: CASSPTRTGLATYEQYF. Supplemented by reference TRBV7-8 and TRBJ2-7, the full variable domain reads GAGVSQSPRYKVAKRGQDVALRCDPISGHVSLFWYQQALGQGPEFLTYFQNEAQLDKSGLPSDRFFAERPEGSVSTLKIQRTQQEDSAVYLCASSPTRTGLATYEQYFGPGTRLTVT.

A word on this clone: At one boundary the junction diverges from the germline segment, which might be a read error. The chain has TRBV7-7 and TRBJ2-3; 10 bases match TRBD2. CDR1 is SSHAT, CDR2 FNYEAQ, per germline (reference sequence). This CDR3 comprises 15 residues. The CDR3 reads CASSKAGGRRDTQYF. The DNA of the CDR3 is TGTGCTAGCAGCAAAGCGGGGGGGCGTAGAGATACGCAGTATTTT.

V is TRBV12-5 and J is TRBJ2-2; TRBD1 agrees at 9 bases. Germline CDR1 is LGHNT and CDR2 is FRNRAP. The length of the CDR3 is 17 residues. J gave up 6 bases and V 2 bases, and 10 bases lay outside the gene matches. CDR3 region: CASGLSTGGRVSGELFF. Here the CDR3 DNA reads TGTGCTAGTGGTTTGTCCACAGGGGGCCGCGTGTCCGGGGAGCTGTTTTTT.

Judged by abundance, this clone is medium-sized. This chain joins TRBV7-9 and TRBJ2-5, with a weak D call TRBD2 (6 bases). Between the trimmed V and J ends, which lost 4 bases and 0 bases, there was a span of 12 bases. The CDR3 runs to 15 residues. Germline lookup yields CDR1 SEHNR and CDR2 FQNEAQ (reference sequence). The CDR3 nucleotides read TGTGCCAGCAGCTCCTCGGGACTGTACCAAGAGACCCAGTACTTC. This codes for CASSSSGLYQETQYF.

The V and J genes are TRBV7-2 and TRBJ1-4; tentative D call: TRBD1 (5 bases). Trimming cost V 8 bases and J 13 bases, with 17 bases left between them. The V gene's germline CDR1 is SGHTA and CDR2 FQGNSA. This CDR3 has 12 amino acids. CDR3 residues: CASGKTVGGLFF. CDR3 bases: TGTGCCAGCGGGAAAACGGTGGGGGGACTGTTTTTT. The whole variable domain, filled in from reference TRBV7-2 and TRBJ1-4, reads GAGVSQSPSNKVTEKGKDVELRCDPISGHTALYWYRQSLGQGLEFLIYFQGNSAPDKSGLPSDRFSAERTGGSVSTLTIQRTQQEDSAVYLCASGKTVGGLFFGSGTQLSVL.

This chain connects TRBV24-1 to TRBJ1-5; 7 bases map to TRBD1. V shed 9 bases, J shed 4 bases, and the junction held 8 bases outside the gene matches. The CDR3 is 14 residues long. Germline lookup yields CDR1 KGHDR and CDR2 SFDVKD. The CDR3 coding sequence is TGTGCCACCTCGTCCGGGACAGAGAATCAGCCCCAGCATTTT. Translation gives CATSSGTENQPQHF.

V is TRBV3-1 (or the pseudogene TRBV3-2) and J is TRBJ1-6; D unresolved. The CDR3 consists of 14 residues. Trimming took off 0 bases at V and 7 bases at J, with 7 bases between the two ends. Germline V gives CDR1 LGHDT, CDR2 YNNKEL (reference sequence). The CDR3 DNA follows: TGTGCCAGCAGCCAAGAGCCGGAGAATTCACCCCTCCACTTT. It encodes CASSQEPENSPLHF.

Of note for this clone: A read error may account for a junction end that differs from germline. The genes are TRBV29-1 and TRBJ2-5; possibly TRBD1 for D (6 bases). The CDR3 runs to 15 residues. In germline, CDR1 is SQVTM, CDR2 ANQGSEA. As DNA, the CDR3 is TGCAGCGTAGAAGGGGCCAGGGGCTTCCAAGAGACCCAGTACTTC. It encodes CSVEGARGFQETQYF.

To note about this clone: One end of the junction fails to match germline, which may point to a read error. CDR3: CASSLSLSGGYTF. The CDR3 DNA reads as TGTGCTAGCAGCTTAAGCTTAAGCGGTGGCTACACCTTC. The genes are TRBV7-7 and TRBJ1-2; D remains ambiguous. The germline V gene has CDR1 SSHAT and CDR2 FNYEAQ (reference sequence). The CDR3 consists of 13 residues.

This clone was found a few times. The V and J genes are TRBV3-1 (or the pseudogene TRBV3-2) and TRBJ2-5, with D perhaps matching TRBD1 (6 bases). The CDR3 runs 13 residues. Trimming shortened V by 4 bases and J by 6 bases, and 12 bases separated the two germline ends. The germline gives CDR1 LGHDT, CDR2 YNNKEL (reference sequence). CDR3 region: CASSPNRVQTQYF. The CDR3 coding sequence is TGTGCCAGCAGCCCGAACAGGGTACAGACCCAGTACTTC.